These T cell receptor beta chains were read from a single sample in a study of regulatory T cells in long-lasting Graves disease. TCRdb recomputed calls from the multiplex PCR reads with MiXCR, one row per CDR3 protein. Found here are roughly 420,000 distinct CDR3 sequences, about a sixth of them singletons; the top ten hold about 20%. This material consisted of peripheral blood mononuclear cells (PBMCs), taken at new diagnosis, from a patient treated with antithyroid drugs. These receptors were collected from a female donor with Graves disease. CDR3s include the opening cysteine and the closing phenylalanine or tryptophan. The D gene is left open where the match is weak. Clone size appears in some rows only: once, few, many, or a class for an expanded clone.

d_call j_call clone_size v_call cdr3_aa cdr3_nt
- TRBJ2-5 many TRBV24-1 CATSDSRTDGSKTQYF TGTGCCACCAGTGATTCAAGGACGGACGGGAGCAAGACCCAGTACTTC
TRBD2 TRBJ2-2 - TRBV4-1 CASSPRGGGPGELFF TGCGCCAGCAGCCCCCGGGGGGGGGGGCCCGGGGAGCTGTTTTTT
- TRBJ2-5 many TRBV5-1 CASSLDRETQYF TGTGCCAGCAGCTTAGATCGAGAGACCCAGTACTTC
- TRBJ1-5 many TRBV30 CAWTQLLGQPQHF TGTGCCTGGACCCAACTGTTGGGTCAGCCCCAGCATTTT
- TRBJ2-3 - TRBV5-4 CASSPQTLGGSVSGTDTQYF TGTGCCAGCAGCCCCCAAACTTTGGGGGGAAGCGTTTCAGGCACAGATACGCAGTATTTT
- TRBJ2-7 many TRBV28 CASRAAGPYFSDEQYF TGTGCCAGCAGAGCTGCAGGGCCCTACTTTTCCGACGAGCAGTACTTC
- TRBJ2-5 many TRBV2 CASSRDTEETQYF TGTGCCAGCAGTAGGGACACCGAAGAGACCCAGTACTTC
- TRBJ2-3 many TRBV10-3 CAIRRGQKVSTDTQYF TGTGCCATCAGACGAGGACAGAAGGTGTCCACAGATACGCAGTATTTT
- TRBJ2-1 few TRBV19 CASSIEAGRRLGEQFF TGTGCCAGTAGTATCGAGGCGGGAAGGAGGTTGGGTGAGCAGTTCTTC
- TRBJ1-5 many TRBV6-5 CASSYRSNQPQHF TGTGCCAGCAGTTATAGGAGCAATCAGCCCCAGCATTTT
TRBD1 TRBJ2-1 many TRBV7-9 CASSGAGGPYAKHRSYNEQFF TGTGCCAGCAGCGGAGCAGGGGGCCCGTACGCAAAGCATCGCTCCTACAATGAGCAGTTCTTC
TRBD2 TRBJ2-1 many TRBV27 CASSPWTSGSNEQFF TGTGCCAGCAGTCCCTGGACTAGCGGGAGCAATGAGCAGTTCTTC
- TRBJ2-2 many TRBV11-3 CASSLEVGSTGELFF TGTGCCAGCAGCTTAGAAGTTGGCAGCACCGGGGAGCTGTTTTTT
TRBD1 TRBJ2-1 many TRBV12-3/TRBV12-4 CASSEYRGAVDNEQFF TGTGCCAGCAGCGAATACAGGGGAGCTGTAGACAATGAGCAGTTCTTC
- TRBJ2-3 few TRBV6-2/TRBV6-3 CASREVLESDTQYF TGTGCCAGCAGGGAAGTACTAGAGTCAGATACGCAGTATTTT
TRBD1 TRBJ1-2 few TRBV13 CASSLEVHLTGTGISFGYTF TGTGCCAGCAGCTTAGAGGTCCATCTCACCGGGACAGGGATAAGTTTTGGCTACACCTTC
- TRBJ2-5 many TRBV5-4 CASSLEGSKETQYF TGTGCCAGCAGCTTGGAGGGCAGTAAAGAGACCCAGTACTTC
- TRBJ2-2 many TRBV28 CASSPPFERRTTTGELFF TGTGCCAGCAGTCCCCCGTTCGAGCGGAGGACTACCACCGGGGAGCTGTTTTTT
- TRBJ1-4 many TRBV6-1 CASSLLDSQGEKLFF TGTGCCAGCAGTCTTTTGGACAGTCAAGGTGAAAAACTGTTTTTT
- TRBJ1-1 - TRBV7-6 CASSVTKKTEAFF TGTGCCAGCAGCGTTACCAAGAAAACTGAAGCTTTCTTT
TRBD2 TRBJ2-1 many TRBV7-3 CASRSSGSGNEQFF TGTGCCAGCAGGAGTAGCGGGTCCGGGAATGAGCAGTTCTTC
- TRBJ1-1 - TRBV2 CAIQSAGAGNTEAFF TGTGCCATCCAGTCGGCAGGGGCTGGGAACACTGAAGCTTTCTTT
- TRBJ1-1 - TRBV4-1 CASSQESLRDVVAFF TGCGCCAGCAGCCAAGAGTCCCTAAGGGATGTCGTAGCTTTCTTT
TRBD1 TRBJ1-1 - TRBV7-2 CASSLSSGTGARGAFF TGTGCCAGCAGCTTGTCTTCCGGGACAGGGGCGCGGGGAGCTTTCTTT
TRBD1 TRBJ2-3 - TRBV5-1 CASSSGDRGGTDTQYF TGCGCCAGCAGCTCGGGCGACAGGGGAGGTACAGATACGCAGTATTTT
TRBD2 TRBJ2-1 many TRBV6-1 CATLAAGDVYNEQFF TGTGCCACTCTAGCAGCGGGGGACGTCTACAATGAGCAGTTCTTC
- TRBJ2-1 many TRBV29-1 CSVVWARDEQFF TGCAGCGTTGTATGGGCTCGAGATGAGCAGTTCTTC
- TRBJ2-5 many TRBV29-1 CSAGTGPGETQYF TGCAGCGCTGGGACGGGCCCGGGAGAGACCCAGTACTTC
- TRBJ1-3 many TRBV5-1 CASSSRGGAGNTIYF TGCGCCAGCAGCTCCCGCGGAGGGGCTGGAAACACCATATATTTT
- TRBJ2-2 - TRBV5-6 CASSLFWTSNTGELFF TGTGCCAGCAGCTTGTTCTGGACCTCAAACACCGGGGAGCTGTTTTTT
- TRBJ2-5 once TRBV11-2 CASSLPQGGEYQETQYF TGTGCCAGCAGCTTGCCCCAGGGGGGGGAGTACCAAGAGACCCAGTACTTC
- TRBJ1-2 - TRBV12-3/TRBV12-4 CASSSGRTFYGYTF TGTGCCAGCAGTTCCGGACGGACTTTCTATGGCTACACCTTC
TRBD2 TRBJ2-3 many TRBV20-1 CSAGGASGTTSTDTQYF TGCAGTGCGGGAGGCGCTAGCGGGACCACAAGCACAGATACGCAGTATTTT
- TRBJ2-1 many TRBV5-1 CASSWEPTGSSYNEQFF TGCGCCAGCAGCTGGGAACCAACAGGGAGCTCCTACAATGAGCAGTTCTTC
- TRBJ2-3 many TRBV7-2 CASSRYIDTQYF TGTGCCAGCAGCCGCTACATAGATACGCAGTATTTT
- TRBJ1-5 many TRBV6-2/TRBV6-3 CASSYSGGSNQPQHF TGTGCCAGCAGTTACTCTGGGGGTAGCAATCAGCCCCAGCATTTT
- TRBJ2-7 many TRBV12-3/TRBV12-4 CASSLSGHDAYEQYF TGTGCCAGCAGTTTGAGTGGACATGACGCCTACGAGCAGTACTTC
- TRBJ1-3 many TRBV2 CAGSDGPGNTIYF TGTGCCGGATCAGACGGGCCTGGAAACACCATATATTTT
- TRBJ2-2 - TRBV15 CATSRDLSQSLNTGELFF TGTGCCACCAGCAGAGATCTTTCCCAGTCCCTAAACACCGGGGAGCTGTTTTTT
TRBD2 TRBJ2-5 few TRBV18 CASSPPDSGEETQYF TGTGCCAGCTCACCACCGGATAGCGGGGAAGAGACCCAGTACTTC
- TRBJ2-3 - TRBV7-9 CASSGQSNTQYF TGTGCCAGCAGCGGACAGTCAAATACGCAGTATTTT